The 9 T cell receptor beta chains below were found in one sample sequenced in a study of post-analysis software for immune sequencing data. cDNA libraries of TCR beta carried unique molecular identifiers. TCRdb reprocessed the PCR reads via MiXCR and lists one record per CDR3 protein. Of 400,000 to 500,000 distinct CDR3 sequences listed, 30% to 40% are singletons. Antigens for these TCRs are unknown. Study conclusions and caveats: Patients used about 5 TRBV segments, including TRBV5-6, TRBV5-1 and TRBV20-1, more often than controls.

Sequences were obtained from blood. All receptors derive from a girl aged 2 to 9 with multiple sclerosis.

This clonotype came up a few times. The rearrangement joins TRBV4-2 to TRBJ2-5; D is perhaps TRBD1 (5 bases). The CDR3 runs to 16 residues. Germline lookup yields CDR1 LGHNA and CDR2 YNFKEQ. The V end lost 0 bases, the J end lost 5 bases, and 16 bases lay between the germline ends. In nucleotides, the CDR3 is TGTGCCAGCAGCCAAGACTTGCTGACAGCGAGGGAGACCCAGTACTTC. Residues: CASSQDLLTARETQYF.

This clonotype was seen repeatedly, ten times or more. The chain employs TRBV6-5 and TRBJ2-5; 9 bases agree with TRBD1. The J call is in doubt because the DNA end fits TRBJ2-7 better. CDR3 length: 16 residues. The germline gives CDR1 MNHEY, CDR2 SVGAGI. The CDR3 nucleotides read TGTGCCAGCAGTTACTCCACAGGGACAGGGTCCCACGAGCAGTACTTC. Residues: CASSYSTGTGSHEQYF.

The V and J genes are TRBV5-1 and TRBJ1-6; D gene uncertain. The CDR3 sequence is 14 residues long. Germline loops: CDR1 SGHRS, CDR2 YFSETQ. Trimming pared 4 bases from V and 0 bases from J, leaving 5 bases between. The CDR3 bases are TGCGCCAGCAGCCAAAGCTCCTATAATTCACCCCTCCACTTT. Protein: CASSQSSYNSPLHF. Based on the CDR3 plus reference TRBV5-1 and TRBJ1-6, the full variable domain is KAGVTQTPRYLIKTRGQQVTLSCSPISGHRSVSWYQQTPGQGLQFLFEYFSETQRNKGNFPGRFSGRQFSNSRSEMNVSTLELGDSALYLCASSQSSYNSPLHFGNGTRLTVT.

This clonotype was seen ten or more times. The chain uses TRBV29-1 and TRBJ2-3; D unresolved. With 7 bases removed from V and 3 bases from J, the gap between germline ends came to 17 bases. Germline CDR1 reads SQVTM; CDR2 reads ANQGSEA. This CDR3 comprises 14 residues. For the CDR3, the DNA is TGCAGCGCCACGTTTTGGCTCCGGACAGATACGCAGTATTTT. It yields the protein CSATFWLRTDTQYF.

CDR3 DNA sequence: TGCAGCGTTCGAACAGGGGATGGAAACACCATATATTTT. Translating it yields CSVRTGDGNTIYF. The V gene is TRBV29-1, the J gene TRBJ1-3, with 7 bases identical to TRBD1. The CDR3 totals 13 residues. Germline V CDR1 and CDR2: SQVTM, ANQGSEA. Trimming cost V 5 bases and J 3 bases; bases outside gene matches: 4.

This clonotype has just one count. The chain joins TRBV7-9 to TRBJ2-7, with 8 bases lining up with TRBD2. The CDR3 has 15 residues. J lost 2 bases, V lost 4 bases, and 7 bases had no gene match. CDR1 is SEHNR and CDR2 is FQNEAQ in the germline V gene (reference sequence). CDR3 loop: CASSSAGEPAYEQYF. In DNA, the CDR3 is TGTGCCAGCAGCTCAGCGGGAGAACCAGCCTACGAGCAGTACTTC. The variable domain in full, completed from reference TRBV7-9 and TRBJ2-7, reads DTGVSQNPRHKITKRGQNVTFRCDPISEHNRLYWYRQTLGQGPEFLTYFQNEAQLEKSRLLSDRFSAERPKGSFSTLEIQRTEQGDSAMYLCASSSAGEPAYEQYFGPGTRLTVT.

This clonotype was detected a few times. This chain joins TRBV7-9 and TRBJ2-7; 9 bases match TRBD1. J was trimmed by 3 bases and V by 5 bases; bases with no gene match: 8. The length of the CDR3 is 15 residues. Germline lookup yields CDR1 SEHNR and CDR2 FQNEAQ (reference sequence). DNA for the CDR3: TGTGCCAGCAGCCAAACAGGGGACAGGGACTACGAGCAGTACTTC. Its protein is CASSQTGDRDYEQYF.

V usage is TRBV7-9 and J usage is TRBJ1-5; TRBD1 agrees at 8 bases. The CDR3 has 15 amino acids. V was clipped by 3 bases and J by 7 bases; unmatched bases: 8. From germline, CDR1 is SEHNR and CDR2 FQNEAQ (reference sequence). The chain's CDR3 is CASSFKRQGRQPQHF. The CDR3 coding sequence is TGTGCCAGCAGCTTCAAGAGACAGGGGAGGCAGCCCCAGCATTTT. Full variable domain (rest looked up from reference TRBV7-9 and TRBJ1-5): DTGVSQNPRHKITKRGQNVTFRCDPISEHNRLYWYRQTLGQGPEFLTYFQNEAQLEKSRLLSDRFSAERPKGSFSTLEIQRTEQGDSAMYLCASSFKRQGRQPQHFGDGTRLSIL.

CDR3 DNA: TGCAGTGCTACTGACCACACAGATACGCAGTATTTT. Translating gives CSATDHTDTQYF. The chain is built from TRBV20-1 and TRBJ2-3; no definite D call. The CDR3 consists of 12 residues. V lost 4 bases and J lost 2, with 7 bases in between. Germline values: CDR1 DFQATT, CDR2 SNEGSKA (reference sequence).